This TCR beta chain was identified in a study of shared clonotypes between healthy human individuals. Worth noting for this clone: The antigen is undetermined. At the DNA level, this CDR3 is encoded by other sequences in the same sample as well.

Whole-study results and caveats: When naive CD4 clonotypes were compared across a handful of donors, 4% to 6.5% were shared.

At deep level, the assay was performed. TCRdb's table, derived via immunoSEQ multiplex PCR, lists solely in-frame clones and lacks some. The sample lists 2 million to 2.5 million clones, under 95% seen once, with more than 0.35% in the top ten. The junction had 4 bases not matched to a gene; V was cut back by 3 bases and J by 4 bases. CDR3 size: 14 residues. The germline V gene encodes CDR1 KGHSH and CDR2 LQKENI. The sample comprised naive CD4+ T cells from PBMCs. The subset: CD45RA+ positively selected. The TCR was taken from a young man in good health. Some clones in this sample may be carry-over from other donors' samples. The J gene is TRBJ2-5, the V gene TRBV18; 8 nucleotides match TRBD1. CDR3 in DNA: TGTGCCAGCTCACCGGACAGGGCGGGAGAGACCCAGTACTTC. Its translation: CASSPDRAGETQYF.